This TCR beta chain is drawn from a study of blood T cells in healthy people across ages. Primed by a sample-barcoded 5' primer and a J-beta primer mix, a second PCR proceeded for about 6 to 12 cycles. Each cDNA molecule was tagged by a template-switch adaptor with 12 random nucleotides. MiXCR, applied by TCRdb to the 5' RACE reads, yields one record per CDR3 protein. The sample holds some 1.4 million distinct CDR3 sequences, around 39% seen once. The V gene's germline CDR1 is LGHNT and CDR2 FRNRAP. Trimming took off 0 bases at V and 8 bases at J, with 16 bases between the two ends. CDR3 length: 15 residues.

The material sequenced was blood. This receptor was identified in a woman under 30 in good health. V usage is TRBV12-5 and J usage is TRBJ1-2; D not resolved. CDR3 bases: TGTGCTAGTGGTTTGGTACCGGCGGGGTTTGACGGCTACACCTTC. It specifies CASGLVPAGFDGYTF.